Below, one T cell receptor beta chain is given with its context. Its specificity is unknown. The PCR ran on 60 Vbeta and 13 Jbeta primers. Sequencing was performed with immunoSEQ multiplex PCR; in TCRdb, only in-frame clones are kept and a portion is missing. Of 55,000 to 70,000 clones listed, around 77% are singletons. Losses at the gene ends were 0 bases for V and 4 bases for J; bases not matched to a gene: 4. CDR1 is MNHEY, CDR2 SVGAGI, per germline. This CDR3 spans 15 amino acids. The sample is drawn from a study of cytomegalovirus exposure and HLA in healthy donors. Across the study: Around 180 million T cells yielded 120 million or so unique TCR beta sequences, as an earlier analysis found. Study-wide results and limits: The study designated 164 TCR beta chains cytomegalovirus-associated. With DRB1 most and HLA-C fewest, TCR association rates differed between HLA loci in a later analysis.

The sample comprised PBMCs. The TCR sequence derives from a male donor in good health and CMV-seropositive. The rearrangement uses TRBV6-5 and TRBJ2-7; 9 bases fit TRBD1. The CDR3 bases are TGTGCCAGCAGTTACTCCGGGACAGGGTTGTACGAGCAGTACTTC. Its translation: CASSYSGTGLYEQYF.